This T cell receptor (beta chain) originates from a study of T-cell reconstitution after alpha-beta-depleted transplantation in children. This clonotype was recorded a few times. The library targeted TCRbeta and was prepared with unique molecular identifiers. TCRdb re-analysed the PCR reads in MiXCR, keeping a single row per CDR3 protein. The data hold roughly 500,000 distinct CDR3 sequences, with 9.5% to 15% observed a single time. The junction had 4 bases not matched to a gene; V was cut back by 3 bases and J by 6 bases. Germline CDR1 is SQVTM and CDR2 is ANQGSEA. The CDR3 length is 12 residues. The chain recombines TRBV29-1 with TRBJ2-7, with 8 bases identical to TRBD1. This receptor was obtained from a human donor who donated a stem cell graft to a child with combined immunodeficiency. Sequences were derived from PBMCs from the stem cell graft donor, sampled from the stem cell graft. The CDR3 DNA sequence: TGCAGCGTTGAGGACAGGGTCCGCGAGCAGTACTTC. It yields the protein CSVEDRVREQYF.